A single sample is the source of the 26 T cell receptor beta chains below, sequenced in a study of T cells in Graves' hyperthyroidism and ophthalmopathy. The TCR beta CDR3 regions underwent amplification using RNA transcripts as the source. The HTBI primer set drove a first-round RT-PCR of the TCR CDR3. TCRdb reprocessed the multiplex PCR reads via MiXCR and lists one record per CDR3 protein. Found here are just under 750,000 distinct CDR3 sequences, under 45% of them singletons; the top ten hold roughly 30%. Material for sequencing was blood. Every receptor here comes from a middle-aged woman with Graves' hyperthyroidism.

The chain recombines TRBV7-9 with TRBJ2-7; TRBD1 matches 8 bases. After removal of 5 bases from V and 4 bases from J, the junction contained 10 bases not matched to a gene. CDR1 and CDR2 (germline): SEHNR, FQNEAQ (reference sequence). This CDR3 region has 15 residues. In DNA, the CDR3 is TGTGCCAGCAGCCACCGGGACAGGAACAAGTACGAGCAGTACTTC. This gives the protein CASSHRDRNKYEQYF. Complete variable domain (other parts from reference TRBV7-9 and TRBJ2-7): DTGVSQNPRHKITKRGQNVTFRCDPISEHNRLYWYRQTLGQGPEFLTYFQNEAQLEKSRLLSDRFSAERPKGSFSTLEIQRTEQGDSAMYLCASSHRDRNKYEQYFGPGTRLTVT.

This clonotype occurred a few times. The chain couples TRBV10-2 to TRBJ1-3; D not certain. V lost 3 bases, J lost 4 bases, and 4 bases lay in between. Germline CDR1 reads WSHSY; CDR2 reads SAAADI. CDR3 size: 12 residues. The CDR3 nucleotides are TGCGCCAGCAGTGACACGGGAAACACCATATATTTT. Protein product: CASSDTGNTIYF.

This clonotype was counted once. The rearrangement links TRBV6-6 to TRBJ2-3; D remains unclear. V was trimmed by 0 bases and J by 0 bases, leaving 10 bases between them. The CDR3 has 16 amino acids. Germline values: CDR1 MNHNY, CDR2 SVGAGI (reference sequence). The CDR3 coding sequence is TGTGCCAGCAGTTACTCGCCGGAGCCCAGCACAGATACGCAGTATTTT. It specifies CASSYSPEPSTDTQYF.

The V and J genes are TRBV7-2 and TRBJ1-4; tentative D call: TRBD1 (6 bases). Germline assignment: CDR1 SGHTA and CDR2 FQGNSA. The CDR3 totals 17 residues. V lost 6 bases, J lost 0 bases, and 17 bases lay in between. The CDR3 nucleotides read TGTGCCAGCAGTTTAATGCGGACAGCCCCAACTAATGAAAAACTGTTTTTT. Protein product: CASSLMRTAPTNEKLFF. The variable domain in full, with the rest retrieved from reference TRBV7-2 and TRBJ1-4, is GAGVSQSPSNKVTEKGKDVELRCDPISGHTALYWYRQSLGQGLEFLIYFQGNSAPDKSGLPSDRFSAERTGGSVSTLTIQRTQQEDSAVYLCASSLMRTAPTNEKLFFGSGTQLSVL.

This clonotype appeared a few times. The V gene is TRBV19, the J gene TRBJ2-2; D gene ambiguous. Germline V CDR1 and CDR2: LNHDA, SQIVND (reference sequence). The CDR3 has 16 amino acids. With 4 bases removed from V and 3 bases from J, the gap between germline ends came to 15 bases. CDR3 sequence reads: CASSTSDGVDTGELFF. DNA for the CDR3: TGTGCCAGTAGTACCTCTGACGGAGTAGACACCGGGGAGCTGTTTTTT.

This sequence joins TRBV18 and TRBJ2-7; possibly TRBD1 for D (6 bases). Germline CDR1 KGHSH, CDR2 LQKENI. The V end lost 1 base, the J end lost 3 bases, and 10 bases lay between the germline ends. This CDR3 comprises 14 residues. The CDR3 protein is CASSPQTGVYEQYF. The CDR3 coding sequence is TGTGCCAGCTCACCACAGACAGGAGTCTACGAGCAGTACTTC. The whole variable domain, remainder taken from reference TRBV18 and TRBJ2-7, is NAGVMQNPRHLVRRRGQEARLRCSPMKGHSHVYWYRQLPEEGLKFMVYLQKENIIDESGMPKERFSAEFPKEGPSILRIQQVVRGDSAAYFCASSPQTGVYEQYFGPGTRLTVT.

This clonotype was seen a handful of times. The chain couples TRBV12-3 or TRBV12-4 to TRBJ1-1; no definite D call. This CDR3 has 15 amino acids. V was clipped by 5 bases and J by 1 base, with 14 bases between them. In nucleotides, the CDR3 is TGTGCCAGCAGTCAATCCCTTTGGGGGAACACTGAAGCTTTCTTT. Protein sequence: CASSQSLWGNTEAFF.

This clonotype showed up many times. The chain joins TRBV20-1 to TRBJ1-1; D unclear. Germline values: CDR1 DFQATT, CDR2 SNEGSKA (reference sequence). The ends were cut back, 3 bases at V and 5 bases at J, with 13 bases in the middle. CDR3 length equals 13 residues. The CDR3 loop reads CSARERSWTEAFF. CDR3 DNA: TGCAGTGCTAGGGAACGAAGTTGGACTGAAGCTTTCTTT.

This chain connects TRBV2 to TRBJ2-7, with D possibly being TRBD2 (6 bases). This CDR3 region has 14 residues. Germline lookup yields CDR1 SNHLY and CDR2 FYNNEI. Trimming removed 2 bases from V and 9 bases from J, with 17 bases in between. This CDR3 reads CASSEYLGGNAQYF. CDR3 DNA: TGTGCCAGCAGTGAATATCTGGGGGGAAACGCGCAGTACTTC.

The V call is TRBV12-3 or TRBV12-4, the J call TRBJ1-2; D possibly corresponds to TRBD1 (6 bases). The CDR3 is 13 residues long. V dropped 2 bases and J dropped 8 bases, with 12 bases sitting between them. The CDR3 sequence is CASSLTGMLGYTF. For the CDR3, the DNA is TGTGCCAGCAGTTTAACAGGGATGTTGGGCTACACCTTC.

Notes on this clonotype: This sequence may be a read error, since a much larger clone differs from it by one base. The chain links TRBV6-5 to TRBJ2-5; TRBD1 matches 8 bases. This CDR3 contains 16 residues. Germline V gene data show CDR1 as MNHEY and CDR2 as SVGAGI. The CDR3 sequence: CAISYTPDRVLETQYF. The CDR3 coding sequence is TGTGCCATCAGTTACACCCCGGACAGGGTCTTGGAGACCCAGTACTTC.

The chain recombines TRBV5-1 with TRBJ2-5; the D is unclear. V shed 4 bases and J shed 5 bases, with 12 bases lying between them. Germline V gene sequence: CDR1 SGHRS, CDR2 YFSETQ. The CDR3 extends over 13 amino acids. The CDR3 here is CASSHTFQETQYF. DNA for the CDR3: TGCGCCAGCAGCCATACCTTCCAGGAGACCCAGTACTTC. The full variable domain, in which reference TRBV5-1 and TRBJ2-5 provide the parts outside the CDR3, is KAGVTQTPRYLIKTRGQQVTLSCSPISGHRSVSWYQQTPGQGLQFLFEYFSETQRNKGNFPGRFSGRQFSNSRSEMNVSTLELGDSALYLCASSHTFQETQYFGPGTRLLVL.

This chain links TRBV10-2 with TRBJ1-5, with D possibly matching TRBD1 (5 bases). V was clipped by 7 bases and J by 4 bases, with 17 bases between them. CDR1 and CDR2 from the germline V gene are WSHSY and SAAADI. There are 15 residues in the CDR3. CDR3: CASTSARDLNQPQHF. DNA for the CDR3: TGCGCCAGCACCAGTGCCAGGGATCTAAATCAGCCCCAGCATTTT.

The chain combines TRBV2 with TRBJ2-3, with TRBD1 matching 7 bases. Germline trimming cut 6 bases from V and 0 bases from J; bases unmatched to any gene: 9. The CDR3 consists of 16 residues. CDR1 and CDR2 (germline): SNHLY, FYNNEI. The CDR3 DNA sequence: TGTGCCAGCAGAGTCTTTCCGGGACAGAGCACAGATACGCAGTATTTT. Translated: CASRVFPGQSTDTQYF.

V is TRBV19 and J is TRBJ1-1; possible D gene TRBD1, 6 bases. The CDR3 runs to 12 residues. The ends were cut back, 8 bases at V and 7 bases at J, with 14 bases in the middle. Germline V gene sequence: CDR1 LNHDA, CDR2 SQIVND (reference sequence). The CDR3 spells CASLRGGGEAFF. CDR3 coding DNA: TGTGCCAGTCTTAGGGGAGGGGGTGAAGCTTTCTTT.

This rearrangement joins TRBV6-5 to TRBJ1-4; TRBD1 might be the D (5 bases). V was cut by 5 bases and J by 10 bases, with 20 bases left in between. Germline V lookup: CDR1 MNHEY, CDR2 SVGAGI. The CDR3 has 15 amino acids. DNA for the CDR3: TGTGCCAGCAGTGGAGGGACCGAAAGCTTCGGAAAACTGTTTTTT. Translation: CASSGGTESFGKLFF.

The chain recombines TRBV29-1 with TRBJ2-7; 9 bases are a match to TRBD2. The CDR3 has 12 amino acids. Looked up from germline, CDR1 is SQVTM and CDR2 is ANQGSEA. The ends lost 3 bases at V and 3 bases at J; junction bases unmatched: 0. CDR3 region: CSVEREGYEQYF. The CDR3 nucleotides are TGCAGCGTTGAGCGGGAGGGCTACGAGCAGTACTTC.

V is TRBV10-3 and J is TRBJ1-1; D possibly corresponds to TRBD1 (5 bases). Germline V lookup: CDR1 ENHRY, CDR2 SYGVKD. The length of the CDR3 is 14 residues. Trimming removed 3 bases from V and 0 bases from J, with 8 bases in between. CDR3 nucleotide sequence: TGTGCCATCAGTGACCCAGGGATGAACACTGAAGCTTTCTTT. Protein sequence: CAISDPGMNTEAFF.

This clonotype has a handful of counts. Being one base from a much bigger clone, this may be a read error. The chain uses TRBV11-2 and TRBJ2-7; D gene ambiguous. V was cut by 0 bases and J by 2 bases, with 5 bases left in between. The CDR3 sequence is 13 residues long. Germline V gives CDR1 SGHAT, CDR2 FQNNGV. CDR3 amino acids: CASSLELTYEQYF. Written as DNA, the CDR3 is TGTGCCAGCAGCTTAGAACTGACCTACGAGCAGTACTTC.

This clonotype has just one count. The J gene is TRBJ2-3, the V gene TRBV9; no reliable D call. The CDR3 contains 14 residues. V gave up 7 bases and J gave up 0 bases, with 12 bases separating them. The germline V gene has CDR1 SGDLS and CDR2 YYNGEE. The CDR3 loop is CASGTMGSTDTQYF. For the CDR3, the DNA is TGTGCCAGCGGAACCATGGGGAGCACAGATACGCAGTATTTT.

In its sample, this clonotype was seen once. This sequence joins TRBV2 and TRBJ2-7; D tentatively reads TRBD1 or TRBD2 (5 bases each). The CDR3 length is 13 residues. Germline loops: CDR1 SNHLY, CDR2 FYNNEI. Trimming cost V 7 bases and J 3 bases, with 13 bases left between them. CDR3 DNA: TGTGCCAGCAAAGATTGGGACCACTACGAGCAGTACTTC. This translates into CASKDWDHYEQYF.

The rearrangement joins TRBV6-1 to TRBJ1-1; TRBD1 aligns across 7 bases. The V and J ends lost 6 bases and 2 bases, in that order; junction bases with no gene match: 12. The CDR3 spans 16 residues. Per germline, CDR1 MNHNS and CDR2 SASEGT. The CDR3 coding sequence is TGTGCCAGCAGACTTCTCCGGACAGGCAGTAACACTGAAGCTTTCTTT. This translates into CASRLLRTGSNTEAFF.

This clonotype has a count of ten or more. The rearrangement joins TRBV19 to TRBJ2-2; perhaps TRBD1 as D (5 bases). The CDR3 is made up of 15 amino acids. V lost 5 bases to trimming and J lost 0 bases, with 10 bases between them. Germline V lookup: CDR1 LNHDA, CDR2 SQIVND (reference sequence). CDR3 region: CASSLLGPNTGELFF. CDR3 nucleotides: TGTGCCAGTAGTCTGCTGGGGCCGAACACCGGGGAGCTGTTTTTT.

As for this clonotype: Given a much more abundant clone one base away, this may be a read error. The gene calls are TRBV6-2 or TRBV6-3 and TRBJ1-2, with TRBD1 as a possible D gene (5 bases). The CDR3 runs to 13 residues. In germline, CDR1 is MNHEY, CDR2 SVGEGT. V lost 5 bases and J 7 bases, leaving 14 bases between the germline ends. CDR3 in amino acids: CASSPMEGAGYTF. The CDR3 bases are TGTGCCAGCAGTCCAATGGAAGGGGCTGGCTACACCTTC.

This clonotype has a handful of counts. The gene calls are TRBV6-2 or TRBV6-3 and TRBJ1-1, with 7 bases that match TRBD1. CDR1 MNHEY and CDR2 SVGEGT come from the germline V gene. CDR3 length equals 16 residues. The V segment lost 1 base and the J segment 6 bases; nucleotides outside the gene matches: 11. Here the CDR3 reads CASSYLRQGRAPEAFF. The CDR3 nucleotides read TGTGCCAGCAGTTACTTGAGACAGGGACGAGCTCCTGAAGCTTTCTTT.

This rearrangement joins TRBV29-1 to TRBJ1-2, with 11 bases aligning to TRBD1. V dropped 4 bases and J dropped 3; count of bases not matched to a gene: 4. The germline CDR1 and CDR2 sequences are SQVTM and ANQGSEA. This CDR3 region has 14 residues. Here the CDR3 reads CSVAQGQGDYGYTF. CDR3 DNA sequence: TGCAGCGTTGCCCAGGGACAGGGGGACTATGGCTACACCTTC.